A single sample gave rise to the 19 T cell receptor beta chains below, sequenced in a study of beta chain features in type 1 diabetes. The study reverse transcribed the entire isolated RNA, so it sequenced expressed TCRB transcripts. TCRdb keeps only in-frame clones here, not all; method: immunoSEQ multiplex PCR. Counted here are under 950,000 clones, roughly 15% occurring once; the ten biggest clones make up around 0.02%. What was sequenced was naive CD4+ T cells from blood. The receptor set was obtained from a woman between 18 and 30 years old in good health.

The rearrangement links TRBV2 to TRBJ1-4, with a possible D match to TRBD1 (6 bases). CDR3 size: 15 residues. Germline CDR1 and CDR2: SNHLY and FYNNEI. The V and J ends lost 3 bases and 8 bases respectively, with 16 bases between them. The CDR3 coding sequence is TGTGCCAGCAGTGAGGCCCGGGGGGCGCAAGAAAAACTGTTTTTT. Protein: CASSEARGAQEKLFF.

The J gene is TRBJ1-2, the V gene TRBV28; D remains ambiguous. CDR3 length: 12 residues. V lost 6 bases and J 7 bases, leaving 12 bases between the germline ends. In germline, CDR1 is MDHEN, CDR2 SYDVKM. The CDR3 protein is CASRAGITGYTF. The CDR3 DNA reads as TGTGCCAGCAGAGCGGGTATTACTGGCTACACCTTC.

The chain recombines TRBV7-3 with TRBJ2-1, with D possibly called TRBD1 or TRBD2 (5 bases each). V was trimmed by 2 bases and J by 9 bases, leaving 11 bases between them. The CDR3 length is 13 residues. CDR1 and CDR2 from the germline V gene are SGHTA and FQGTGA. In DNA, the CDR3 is TGTGCCAGCAGCTTAGTCCGGGGCGGTGAGCAGTTCTTC. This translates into CASSLVRGGEQFF.

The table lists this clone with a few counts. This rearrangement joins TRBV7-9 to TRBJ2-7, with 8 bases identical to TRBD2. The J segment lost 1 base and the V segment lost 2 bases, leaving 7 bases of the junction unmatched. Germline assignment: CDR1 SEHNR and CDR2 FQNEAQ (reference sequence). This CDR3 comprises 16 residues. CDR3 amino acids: CASSLSAGAWSYEQYF. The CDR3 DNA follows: TGTGCCAGCAGCTTATCAGCGGGAGCTTGGTCCTACGAGCAGTACTTC.

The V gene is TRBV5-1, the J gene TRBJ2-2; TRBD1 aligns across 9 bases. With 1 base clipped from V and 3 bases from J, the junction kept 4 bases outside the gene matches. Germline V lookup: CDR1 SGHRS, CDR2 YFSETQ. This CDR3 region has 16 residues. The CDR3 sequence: CASSLTGGAYTGELFF. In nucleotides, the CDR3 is TGCGCCAGCAGCTTGACAGGGGGCGCTTACACCGGGGAGCTGTTTTTT.

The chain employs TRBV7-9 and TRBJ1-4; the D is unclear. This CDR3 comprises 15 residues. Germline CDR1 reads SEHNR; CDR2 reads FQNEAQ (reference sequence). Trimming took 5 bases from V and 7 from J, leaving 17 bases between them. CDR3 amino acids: CASSPTLTGSEKLFF. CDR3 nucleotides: TGTGCCAGCAGCCCCACCCTGACGGGTAGTGAAAAACTGTTTTTT.

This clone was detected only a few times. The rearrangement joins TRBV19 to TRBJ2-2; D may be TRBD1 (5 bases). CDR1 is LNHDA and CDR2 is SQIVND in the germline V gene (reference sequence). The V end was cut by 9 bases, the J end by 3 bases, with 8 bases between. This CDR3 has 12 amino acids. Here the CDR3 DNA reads TGTGCCAGCCACAGGCACACCGGGGAGCTGTTTTTT. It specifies CASHRHTGELFF.

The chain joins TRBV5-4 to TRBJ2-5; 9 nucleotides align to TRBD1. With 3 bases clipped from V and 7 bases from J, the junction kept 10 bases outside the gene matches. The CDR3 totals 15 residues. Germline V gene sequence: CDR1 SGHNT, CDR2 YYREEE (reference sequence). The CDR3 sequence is CASSSGTGLSVTQYF. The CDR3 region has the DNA TGTGCCAGCAGCTCCGGGACAGGGCTCTCGGTGACCCAGTACTTC.

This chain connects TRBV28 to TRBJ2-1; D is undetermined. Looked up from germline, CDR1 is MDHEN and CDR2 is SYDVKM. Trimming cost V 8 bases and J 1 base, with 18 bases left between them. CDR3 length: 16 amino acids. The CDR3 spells CASGPIHHLSYNEQFF. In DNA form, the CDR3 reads TGTGCCAGCGGCCCTATTCATCACTTGTCCTACAATGAGCAGTTCTTC.

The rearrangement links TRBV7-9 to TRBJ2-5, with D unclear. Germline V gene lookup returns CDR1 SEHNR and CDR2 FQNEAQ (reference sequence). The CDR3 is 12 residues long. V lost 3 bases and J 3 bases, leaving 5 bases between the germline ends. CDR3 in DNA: TGTGCCAGCAGCTTTGCGAAAGAGACCCAGTACTTC. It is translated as CASSFAKETQYF.

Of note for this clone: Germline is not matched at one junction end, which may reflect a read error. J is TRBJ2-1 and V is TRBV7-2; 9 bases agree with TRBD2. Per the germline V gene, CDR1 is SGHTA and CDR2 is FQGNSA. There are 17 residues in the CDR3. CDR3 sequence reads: CASSLALAGYSHNEQFF. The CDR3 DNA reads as TGTGCCAGCAGCTTAGCTCTAGCGGGGTACTCCCACAATGAGCAGTTCTTC. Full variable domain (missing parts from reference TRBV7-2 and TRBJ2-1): GAGVSQSPSNKVTEKGKDVELRCDPISGHTALYWYRQSLGQGLEFLIYFQGNSAPDKSGLPSDRFSAERTGGSVSTLTIQRTQQEDSAVYLCASSLALAGYSHNEQFFGPGTRLTVL.

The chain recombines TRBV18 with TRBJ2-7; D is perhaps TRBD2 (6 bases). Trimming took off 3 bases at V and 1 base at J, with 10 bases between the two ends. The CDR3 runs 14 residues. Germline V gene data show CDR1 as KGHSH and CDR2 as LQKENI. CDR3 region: CASSPGLRSYEQYF. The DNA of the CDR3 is TGTGCCAGCTCACCGGGACTCCGATCCTACGAGCAGTACTTC.

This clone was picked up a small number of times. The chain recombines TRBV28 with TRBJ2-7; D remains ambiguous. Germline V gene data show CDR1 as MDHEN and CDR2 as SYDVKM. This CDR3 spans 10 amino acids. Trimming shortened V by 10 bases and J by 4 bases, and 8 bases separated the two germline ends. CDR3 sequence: CATSLYEQYF. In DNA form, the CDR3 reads TGTGCCACCTCATTATACGAGCAGTACTTC.

The CDR3 DNA sequence: TGCAGCGTTGAGGGGGGAGGTGGCACCGAGCAGTACTTC. As protein: CSVEGGGGTEQYF. The V call is TRBV29-1, the J call TRBJ2-5, with TRBD2 as a possible D gene (6 bases). Judging by the DNA end, TRBJ2-7 fits better; the J call may be wrong. The CDR3 length is 13 residues. CDR1 and CDR2 (germline): SQVTM, ANQGSEA.

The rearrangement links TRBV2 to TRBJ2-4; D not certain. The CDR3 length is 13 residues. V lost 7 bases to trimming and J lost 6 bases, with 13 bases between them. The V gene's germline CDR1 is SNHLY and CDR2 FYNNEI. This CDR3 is CASNGDNGNIQYF. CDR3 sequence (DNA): TGTGCCAGCAACGGAGACAACGGAAACATTCAGTACTTC.

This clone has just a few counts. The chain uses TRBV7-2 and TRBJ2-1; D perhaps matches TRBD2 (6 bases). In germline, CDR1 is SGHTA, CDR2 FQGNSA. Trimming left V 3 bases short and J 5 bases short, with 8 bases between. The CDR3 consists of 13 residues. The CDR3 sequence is CASSLGLDNEQFF. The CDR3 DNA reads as TGTGCCAGCAGCTTGGGACTCGACAATGAGCAGTTCTTC.

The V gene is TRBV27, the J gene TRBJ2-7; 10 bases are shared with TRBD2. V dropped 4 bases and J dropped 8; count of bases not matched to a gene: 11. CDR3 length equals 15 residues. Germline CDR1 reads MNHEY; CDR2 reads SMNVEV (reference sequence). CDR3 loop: CASSYLAGDRVKQYF. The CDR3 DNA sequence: TGTGCCAGCAGTTACCTAGCGGGAGATCGTGTAAAGCAGTACTTC.

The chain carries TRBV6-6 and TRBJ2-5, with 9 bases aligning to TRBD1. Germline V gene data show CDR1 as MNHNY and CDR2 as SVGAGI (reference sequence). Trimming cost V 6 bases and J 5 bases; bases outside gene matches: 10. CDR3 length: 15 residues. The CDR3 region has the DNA TGTGCCAGCAGACAACAGGGGGCCTCTAGGGAGACCCAGTACTTC. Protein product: CASRQQGASRETQYF.

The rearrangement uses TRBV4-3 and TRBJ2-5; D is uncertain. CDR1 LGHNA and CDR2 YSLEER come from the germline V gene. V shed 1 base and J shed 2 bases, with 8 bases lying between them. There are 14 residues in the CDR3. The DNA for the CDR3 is TGCGCCAGCAGCCAAGGTTACGTGCAAGAGACCCAGTACTTC. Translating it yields CASSQGYVQETQYF.